This T cell receptor beta chain was identified in a study of blood T cell repertoires in COVID-19. CDR1 and CDR2 from the germline V gene are KGHDR and SFDVKD. V shed 7 bases and J 6 bases; nucleotides not matched to a gene: 9. This CDR3 has 15 amino acids. Produced via immunoSEQ multiplex PCR; TCRdb's table is partial and in-frame only. This table has around 250,000 clones, approximately 90% appearing once. J is TRBJ2-1 and V is TRBV24-1, with TRBD1 matching over 9 bases. The sequenced sample consisted of PBMCs or T cells enriched from blood (not recorded which). This TCR was sampled from a woman in her twenties or thirties with acute COVID-19. DNA of the CDR3: TGTGCCACCAGCCGAGGGGGACAGGGAGGCAATGAGCAGTTCTTC. As protein: CATSRGGQGGNEQFF.